These T cell receptor beta chains were read from a single sample in a study of T-cell memory formation after mild COVID-19. Each CDR3 protein is one row after TCRdb ran MiXCR on the 5' RACE reads. The table lists more than 250,000 distinct CDR3 sequences, under 20% of them singletons, with 23% in the top ten. Sequencing was done on a sample of PBMCs or a T cell subset sorted from them (not recorded which). These TCRs come from a man between 18 and 35 years old who had mild COVID-19 (a few samples of this study predate the infection). Cell type and time point are not known. The CDR3 runs from the conserved cysteine through the conserved F or W. D genes are given only for firm matches. Size is omitted from some rows. Given values are once, few, many or a class for expanded clones.

abundance	v_gene	j_gene	d_gene	CDR3aa	CDR3nt
NA	TRBV11-1	TRBJ1-1	NA	CASSRTTEAFF	TGTGCCAGCAGCCGAACCACTGAAGCTTTCTTT
NA	TRBV5-5	TRBJ2-1	NA	CASSLWGDNEQFF	TGTGCCAGCAGCTTGTGGGGGGACAATGAGCAGTTCTTC
NA	TRBV10-3	TRBJ2-5	TRBD1	CAIRETGTQETQYF	TGTGCCATCAGGGAGACAGGGACCCAAGAGACCCAGTACTTC
NA	TRBV5-5	TRBJ1-2	NA	CASSVEGGRGYTF	TGTGCCAGCAGCGTTGAAGGGGGGAGAGGCTACACCTTC
few	TRBV4-1	TRBJ1-5	NA	CASSQTRTNNQPQHF	TGCGCCAGCAGCCAGACACGAACAAACAATCAGCCCCAGCATTTT
NA	TRBV5-1	TRBJ2-3	NA	CASSDGAVTDTQYF	TGCGCCAGCTCGGACGGAGCCGTAACAGATACGCAGTATTTT
NA	TRBV28	TRBJ2-2	NA	CASSLIQGRKAGELFF	TGTGCCAGCAGTTTAATTCAGGGGCGAAAGGCCGGGGAGCTGTTTTTT
NA	TRBV6-6	TRBJ1-6	TRBD1	CASSILGGAGNSPLHF	TGTGCCAGCAGCATATTAGGGGGCGCGGGAAATTCACCCCTCCACTTT
NA	TRBV2	TRBJ2-3	TRBD2	CAVIPGLASGTDTQYF	TGTGCCGTTATCCCGGGACTAGCGTCGGGGACAGATACGCAGTATTTT
NA	TRBV7-2	TRBJ1-2	NA	CASSLGDVCYTF	TGTGCCAGCAGCCTAGGGGACGTGTGCTACACCTTC
few	TRBV24-1	TRBJ2-1	NA	CATSTRQGGYNEQFF	TGTGCCACCAGTACCCGGCAGGGAGGTTACAATGAGCAGTTCTTC
few	TRBV7-9	TRBJ2-2	NA	CASSRSLAGQTGELFF	TGTGCCAGCAGCCGAAGTCTTGCTGGTCAGACCGGGGAGCTGTTTTTT
few	TRBV5-1	TRBJ2-7	NA	CASSGLGYEQYF	TGCGCCAGCAGCGGATTGGGGTACGAGCAGTACTTC
few	TRBV12-3/TRBV12-4	TRBJ1-4	NA	CASSQDPGYRNEKLFF	TGTGCCAGCAGTCAAGACCCGGGTTATCGGAATGAAAAACTGTTTTTT